These T cell receptor beta chains were read from a single sample in a study of T cell changes during pregnancy in multiple sclerosis. The protocol was immunoSEQ multiplex PCR, while the TCRdb copy is restricted to in-frame clones and leaves out a portion. Among 15,000 to 20,000 clones listed, around 86% were seen once. The specimen was CD8+ T cells from peripheral blood mononuclear cells, collected in the third trimester of pregnancy. The receptors were sampled from a female donor in good health, enrolled as a control in a pregnancy study. Each CDR3 is given with its conserved first and last residue. A D gene is named only where the DNA matches it firmly. A clone size is listed for some rows: how often the clone was seen (once, few, many), or a class if it is expanded.

length: 15
V: TRBV7-9
D: TRBD1
size: .
J: TRBJ1-2
CDR3: CASSPLGDRDYGYTF
DNA: TGTGCCAGCAGCCCCCTAGGGGACAGGGACTATGGCTACACCTTC

length: 13
V: TRBV19
D: .
size: .
J: TRBJ1-6
CDR3: CASSSRVNSPLHF
DNA: TGTGCCAGTAGTTCCAGGGTGAATTCACCCCTCCACTTT

length: 13
V: TRBV7-3
D: TRBD1
size: .
J: TRBJ2-1
CDR3: CASSLGQNNEQFF
DNA: TGTGCCAGCAGCTTGGGACAGAACAATGAGCAGTTCTTC

length: 15
V: TRBV29-1
D: TRBD1
size: .
J: TRBJ2-5
CDR3: CSVTKQGPIGETQYF
DNA: TGCAGCGTGACTAAACAGGGGCCCATAGGGGAGACCCAGTACTTC

length: 15
V: TRBV4-2
D: .
size: .
J: TRBJ1-5
CDR3: CASSLEGGVNQPQHF
DNA: TGTGCCAGCAGCCTGGAGGGGGGGGTCAATCAGCCCCAGCATTTT

length: 11
V: TRBV28
D: .
size: .
J: TRBJ1-4
CDR3: CASRVQEKLFF
DNA: TGTGCCAGCAGGGTACAAGAAAAACTGTTTTTT

length: 14
V: TRBV10-3
D: .
size: .
J: TRBJ1-2
CDR3: CAIATEGGHYSYTF
DNA: TGTGCCATCGCCACCGAGGGGGGGCATTATAGCTACACCTTC

length: 15
V: TRBV7-9
D: .
size: .
J: TRBJ1-1
CDR3: CASSLNSPMNTEAFF
DNA: TGTGCCAGCAGCTTGAACAGCCCAATGAACACTGAAGCTTTCTTT

length: 16
V: TRBV7-9
D: TRBD1
size: .
J: TRBJ1-5
CDR3: CASSLSPQGAGQPQHF
DNA: TGTGCCAGCAGCTTATCCCCACAGGGGGCAGGTCAGCCCCAGCATTTT

length: 14
V: TRBV7-9
D: .
size: .
J: TRBJ2-3
CDR3: CASSLWEVFDTQYF
DNA: TGTGCCAGCAGCTTGTGGGAGGTTTTTGATACGCAGTATTTT

length: 15
V: TRBV2
D: TRBD1
size: once
J: TRBJ2-7
CDR3: CASTPRDRVENEQYF
DNA: TGTGCCAGCACGCCCCGGGACAGGGTTGAGAACGAGCAGTACTTC

length: 12
V: TRBV4-1
D: .
size: .
J: TRBJ2-7
CDR3: CASSQDLHEQYF
DNA: TGCGCCAGCAGCCAAGATCTCCACGAGCAGTACTTC

length: 12
V: TRBV15
D: TRBD1
size: .
J: TRBJ1-2
CDR3: CATSGGQGGYTF
DNA: TGTGCCACCAGCGGGGGACAGGGGGGCTACACCTTC

length: 16
V: TRBV5-1
D: TRBD1
size: .
J: TRBJ2-2
CDR3: CASSLVAGGRTGELFF
DNA: TGCGCCAGCAGCTTGGTGGCAGGGGGCAGAACCGGGGAGCTGTTTTTT